This section outlines one T cell receptor (beta chain) sequence together with its context. The antigen remains unidentified. The V end lost 5 bases, the J end lost 1 base, and 14 bases lay between the germline ends. The CDR3 runs to 15 residues. Per germline, CDR1 MDHEN and CDR2 SYDVKM. This sample is part of a study of OX40 agonist ivuxolimab in advanced cancers. Study-level background: It was ivuxolimab, an agonistic anti-OX40 (CD134) antibody, that patients were treated with. There were three patients with partial responses, one having hepatocellular carcinoma and two cutaneous melanoma.

Study-level results: The study found that CD8+ T cells averaged more expanded clones than CD4+.

TCRdb's copy holds only in-frame clones and misses some; the assay was immunoSEQ multiplex PCR. This repertoire shows around 73,000 clones, 85% to 90% found once; its top ten account for over 9.5%. The gene calls are TRBV28 and TRBJ2-5; possible D gene TRBD2, 6 bases. This sequence was found in an adult with an advanced solid tumor such as melanoma, head and neck, liver or kidney cancer. Material: CD4+ or CD8+ T cells sorted from blood, obtained in a trial of the OX40 agonist ivuxolimab. CDR3 sequence reads: CASSLNPGLQETQYF. Written as DNA, the CDR3 is TGTGCCAGCAGTCTCAATCCGGGACTCCAAGAGACCCAGTACTTC.